The rows below give T cell receptor beta chains drawn from one sample of a study of cytomegalovirus exposure and HLA in healthy donors. Assay used: immunoSEQ multiplex PCR; TCRdb lists only in-frame clones, some missing. The sample has 95,000 to 120,000 clones, 70% to 85% seen once. Sequencing was performed on PBMCs. Receptor source: a woman aged 40 to 50 in good health and CMV-seropositive. Each CDR3 is given with its conserved first and last residue. The D gene is left open where the match is weak. Clone size appears in some rows only: once, few, many, or a class for an expanded clone.

V,size,J,D,CDR3,DNA
TRBV19,NA,TRBJ2-2,NA,CASSMAWADGLHTGELFF,TGTGCCAGTAGTATGGCGTGGGCTGACGGCCTACACACCGGGGAGCTGTTTTTT
TRBV29-1,NA,TRBJ2-3,TRBD2,CSVASGGSTDTQYF,TGCAGCGTTGCCTCGGGAGGGAGCACAGATACGCAGTATTTT
TRBV28,NA,TRBJ2-7,TRBD1,CASRGTGGGDYEQYF,TGTGCCAGCAGGGGCACAGGGGGCGGTGACTACGAGCAGTACTTC
TRBV9,NA,TRBJ1-6,NA,CASSVAGARGSPLHF,TGTGCCAGCAGCGTAGCTGGGGCCCGTGGGTCACCCCTCCACTTT
TRBV7-3,NA,TRBJ2-2,NA,CASSPEPGTYGELFF,TGTGCCAGTAGCCCCGAACCTGGGACTTACGGGGAGCTGTTTTTT
TRBV7-2,few,TRBJ2-1,NA,CASSRLGGASYNEQFF,TGTGCCAGCAGCCGATTAGGCGGGGCGTCCTACAATGAGCAGTTCTTC
TRBV5-1,NA,TRBJ2-7,NA,CASSFTDHEQYF,TGCGCCAGCAGCTTTACAGACCACGAGCAGTACTTC
TRBV5-1,NA,TRBJ1-1,TRBD1,CASSPQTGDGNTEAFF,TGCGCCAGCAGCCCACAGACAGGGGATGGGAACACTGAAGCTTTCTTT
TRBV29-1,few,TRBJ1-1,TRBD1,CSVTGAGRGNTEAFF,TGCAGCGTCACAGGGGCAGGGAGAGGGAACACTGAAGCTTTCTTT
TRBV27,NA,TRBJ1-5,NA,CASKKGGESNQPQHF,TGTGCCAGCAAAAAAGGGGGGGAGAGCAATCAGCCCCAGCATTTT
TRBV15,NA,TRBJ1-3,NA,CATYPTIYF,TGTGCCACCTATCCCACCATATATTTT
TRBV2,NA,TRBJ2-1,TRBD2,CASGTSGRADEQFF,TGTGCCAGTGGGACTAGCGGGAGGGCAGATGAGCAGTTCTTC
TRBV7-9,NA,TRBJ2-1,NA,CASSSGVKLGKGEQFF,TGTGCCAGCAGCTCCGGGGTTAAACTCGGAAAAGGTGAGCAGTTCTTC
TRBV19,NA,TRBJ1-4,NA,CASNNRVPNEKLFF,TGTGCCAGTAACAACAGGGTTCCTAATGAAAAACTGTTTTTT
TRBV19,NA,TRBJ1-5,NA,CASSIRVGNQPQHF,TGTGCCAGTAGTATCAGGGTAGGGAATCAGCCCCAGCATTTT
TRBV6-1,NA,TRBJ1-1,TRBD1,CASSEGVTGKAFF,TGTGCCAGCAGTGAGGGGGTGACAGGGAAAGCTTTCTTT
TRBV7-9,NA,TRBJ1-2,TRBD1,CASTPNQGAVYGYTF,TGTGCCAGCACCCCGAACCAGGGGGCGGTCTATGGCTACACCTTC
TRBV9,once,TRBJ2-1,NA,CASSVGVGRGSYNEQFF,TGTGCCAGCAGCGTAGGGGTGGGCAGGGGCTCTTACAATGAGCAGTTCTTC
TRBV29-1,few,TRBJ1-2,TRBD1,CSAQGQGGRNYGYTF,TGCAGTGCCCAGGGACAGGGAGGCCGAAACTATGGCTACACCTTC
TRBV29-1,once,TRBJ1-1,TRBD1,CSASGTGNTEAFF,TGCAGCGCTTCCGGGACAGGGAACACTGAAGCTTTCTTT
TRBV9,NA,TRBJ1-1,NA,CASTPGGEISEAFF,TGTGCCAGCACCCCAGGAGGGGAGATATCTGAAGCTTTCTTT
TRBV19,NA,TRBJ2-7,TRBD2,CASSNGLAPAYEQYF,TGTGCCAGTAGTAACGGACTAGCGCCAGCCTACGAGCAGTACTTC